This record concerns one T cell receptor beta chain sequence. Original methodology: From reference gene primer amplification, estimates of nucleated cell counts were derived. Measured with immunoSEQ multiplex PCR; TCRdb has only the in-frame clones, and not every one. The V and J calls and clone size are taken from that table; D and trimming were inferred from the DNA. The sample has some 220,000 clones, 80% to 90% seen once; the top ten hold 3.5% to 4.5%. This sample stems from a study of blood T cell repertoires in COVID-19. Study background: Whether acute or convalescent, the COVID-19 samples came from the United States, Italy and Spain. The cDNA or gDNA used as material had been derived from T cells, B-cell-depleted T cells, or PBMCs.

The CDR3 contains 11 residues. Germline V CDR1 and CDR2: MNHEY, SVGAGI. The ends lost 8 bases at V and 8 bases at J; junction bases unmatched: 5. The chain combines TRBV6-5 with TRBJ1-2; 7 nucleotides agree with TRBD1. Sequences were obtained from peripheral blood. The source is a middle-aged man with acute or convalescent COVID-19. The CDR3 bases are TGTGCCAGCTCGAGGGGGCAAGGCTACACCTTC. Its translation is CASSRGQGYTF.